These 5 T cell receptor beta chains share one sample of origin, sequenced in a study of cytomegalovirus exposure and HLA in healthy donors. A multiplex PCR was run with 60 Vbeta primers and 13 Jbeta primers. Profiled with immunoSEQ multiplex PCR; TCRdb holds only in-frame clones, not every one. Of 200,000 or so clones in the sample, more than 70% were seen once. The source material was PBMCs. These receptors came from a boy aged 5-17 years in good health and CMV-seronegative.

The rearrangement joins TRBV30 to TRBJ2-7; TRBD2 matches at 8 bases. CDR1 and CDR2 (germline): GTSNPN, SVGIG (reference sequence). Trimming cost V 5 bases and J 2 bases; bases outside gene matches: 8. The CDR3 loop spans 14 amino acids. The chain's CDR3 is CAWVRGVRPYEQYF. In DNA form, the CDR3 reads TGTGCCTGGGTGCGGGGGGTGCGGCCCTACGAGCAGTACTTC.

V is TRBV27 and J is TRBJ2-7; no reliable D call. The CDR3 spans 13 residues. Per germline, CDR1 MNHEY and CDR2 SMNVEV (reference sequence). The ends were cut back, 2 bases at V and 2 bases at J, with 7 bases in the middle. This chain's CDR3 is CASSLGTTYEQYF. The CDR3 region has the DNA TGTGCCAGCAGTTTAGGCACCACCTACGAGCAGTACTTC.

V is TRBV10-3 and J is TRBJ2-1; unclear D gene. CDR1 is ENHRY and CDR2 is SYGVKD in the germline V gene. V dropped 4 bases and J dropped 7 bases, with 11 bases sitting between them. This CDR3 is 13 amino acids long. The CDR3 protein is CAISVFPSNEQFF. As DNA, the CDR3 is TGTGCCATCAGTGTATTCCCCTCGAATGAGCAGTTCTTC.

The gene calls are TRBV7-2 and TRBJ1-2; a possible D gene is TRBD1 (6 bases). Germline V lookup: CDR1 SGHTA, CDR2 FQGNSA. This CDR3 is 15 amino acids long. The V end was cut by 1 base, the J end by 8 bases, with 17 bases between. The CDR3: CASSLELSDRGGYTF. Written as DNA, the CDR3 is TGTGCCAGCAGCTTAGAACTTTCGGACAGAGGAGGCTACACCTTC.

The rearrangement joins TRBV6-1 to TRBJ1-2; D perhaps matches TRBD1 (5 bases). Germline-derived CDR1 and CDR2 are MNHNS and SASEGT. The CDR3 contains 13 residues. V shed 4 bases and J shed 0 bases, with 6 bases lying between them. The CDR3 protein is CASSGQPNYGYTF. The CDR3 DNA follows: TGTGCCAGCAGTGGACAGCCTAACTATGGCTACACCTTC.